This T cell receptor beta chain was observed in a study of T cell responses to AZD1222 COVID-19 vaccine (dated by TCRdb to the early 2020s). A note on the overall study: TCR sequencing was performed for over 230 trial participants, of whom about 200 were given two doses of AZD1222 and roughly 25 were given two doses of MenACWY control vaccine. Trial participants were enrolled into age subgroups of 18-55, 56-69 and 70-plus years, which contained around 150, 28 and 57 TCR-sequenced participants, respectively. Broader findings and caveats from the paper: Only five to seven AZD1222 recipients were SARS-CoV-2 seropositive at baseline, limiting conclusions about previously exposed vaccinees. Participants were mostly white British and included more females than males, and it was suggested by the authors that clonal diversity may have been underestimated. The 56-69-year group was small, and its depth increase did not reach significance, likely because of low power. Because no day 14 peak-response samples were available, the repertoires could be characterized only after the peak T cell response. Epitopes outside the regions mutated in the B.1.351 and B.1.1.7 variants were reportedly recognized by nearly half of the unique spike-specific TCRs. After two AZD1222 doses, both the breadth and the depth of spike-specific TCRs were significantly higher than at day 0 and than in MenACWY recipients. CD4 TCRs associated with the vaccine covered the entire spike protein, and the dominant responses were in regions 160-218 and 743-854.

The sample's time point, from its label and the paper: baseline before first vaccination. The treatment or condition label here, explained by the study, means: meningococcal conjugate vaccine given as trial control. Vaccinee samples were obtained from the UK trials COV001 and COV002, which included a single-blind randomized controlled phase 2/3 trial of AZD1222 (ChAdOx1 nCoV-19) in healthy adults. For TCRbeta chain sequencing, PBMC samples were collected from trial participants at day 0 and at day 28 after the second dose. In the case of this clone: The target of this receptor is not known. No clone much larger than this one lies a single base away; base qualities are absent.

The CDR3 regions of human TCRbeta chains were analyzed by immunosequencing. As for the original processing: Repertoire TCRs were checked for matches against a reference library of SARS-CoV-2-specific TCRs that had been generated using the MIRA antigen-specificity platform. Breadth meant the fraction of unique TCRs that were SARS-CoV-2-associated, whereas depth meant the fraction of total T cells that were SARS-CoV-2-associated. Using the MIRA data, every spike-specific TCR was mapped to the spike region that the TCR reacted to and assigned to either a CD4 or a CD8 class. Log10-transformed breadth and depth values were compared by one-way ANOVA with Sidak's multiple comparisons tests. Imported from immuneACCESS, the table was reduced by TCRdb to in-frame sequences with V and J called. These copies leave out some clones; in studies compared against another copy, an unresolved V gene accounts for under half, and the cause of the remainder is not known. V, J and clone size are those of that table, while D and trimming were read from the DNA. In this sample the table shows about 160,000 clones, roughly nine tenths of which occur a single time. 4% to 5.5% of the sample is held by the ten biggest clonotypes.

CDR1 and CDR2 (SGHRS, YFSETQ) derive from the germline V gene. A distance of 10 bases separates the germline ends of V and J, which lose 5 bases and 1 base respectively. The CDR3 goes from the cysteine to the phenylalanine over 14 residues. The read is trimmed to its CDR3 DNA, 42 bases read in frame from base 1. The chain links TRBV5-1 with TRBJ1-3, with the D segment identity uncertain. The sequencing here drew on peripheral blood, taken on day 0 of MenACWY control vaccination. This TCR derives from an adult in good health. The nucleotides are TGCGCCAGCAGTCCCCTGGGTTCTGGAAACACCATATATTTT. This gives the protein CASSPLGSGNTIYF.